This record looks at one TCR beta chain sequence and its context. This record belongs to a study of T cell responses to AZD1222 COVID-19 vaccine. Measured with immunoSEQ multiplex PCR; TCRdb has only the in-frame clones, and not every one. The sample has some 110,000 clones, approximately 91% seen once. The V gene lost 5 bases and the J gene lost 5 bases, with 10 bases spanning the gap. This CDR3 spans 13 amino acids. Per the germline V gene, CDR1 is LNHDA and CDR2 is SQIVND (reference sequence). This material consisted of peripheral blood, taken on day 0 of AZD1222 vaccination. The V and J genes are TRBV19 and TRBJ2-1; D call uncertain. The receptor was derived from an adult in good health. CDR3 sequence reads: CASSPAADNEQFF. The CDR3, as DNA: TGTGCCAGTAGTCCGGCCGCGGACAATGAGCAGTTCTTC.